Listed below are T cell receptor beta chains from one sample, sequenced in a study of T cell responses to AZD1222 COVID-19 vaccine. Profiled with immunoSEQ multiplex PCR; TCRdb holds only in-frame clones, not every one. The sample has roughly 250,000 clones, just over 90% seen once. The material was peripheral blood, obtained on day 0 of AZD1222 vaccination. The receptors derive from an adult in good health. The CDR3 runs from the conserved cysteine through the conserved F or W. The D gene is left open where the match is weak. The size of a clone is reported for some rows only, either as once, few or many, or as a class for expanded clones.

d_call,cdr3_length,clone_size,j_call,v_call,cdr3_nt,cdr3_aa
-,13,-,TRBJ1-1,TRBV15,TGTGCCACCAGCAGGCCCCCGTACACTGAAGCTTTCTTT,CATSRPPYTEAFF
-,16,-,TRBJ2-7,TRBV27,TGTGCCAGCAGTTTATCCACCGACAGCCACCTCTACGAGCAGTACTTC,CASSLSTDSHLYEQYF
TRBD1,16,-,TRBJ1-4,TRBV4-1,TGCGCCAGCAGCTCGCACACAGGGGGCAAAAATGAAAAACTGTTTTTT,CASSSHTGGKNEKLFF
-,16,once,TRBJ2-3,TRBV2,TGTGCCAGCAGTAGCAGGGTGGGGGGAGGCACAGATACGCAGTATTTT,CASSSRVGGGTDTQYF
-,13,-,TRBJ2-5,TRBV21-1,TGTGCCAGCACTTTAGGAGAGGGAGGGACCCAGTACTTC,CASTLGEGGTQYF
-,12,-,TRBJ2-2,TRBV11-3,TGTGCCAGCAGCTTAGGGTCCGGGGAGCTGTTTTTT,CASSLGSGELFF
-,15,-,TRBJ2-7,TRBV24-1,TGTGCCACCAGTGATTCGAGGGGGAGCTCCTACGAGCAGTACTTC,CATSDSRGSSYEQYF
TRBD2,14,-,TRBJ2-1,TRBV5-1,TGCGCCAGCAGCGGGACTAGCGGATACAATGAGCAGTTCTTC,CASSGTSGYNEQFF
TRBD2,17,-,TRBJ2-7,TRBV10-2,TGCGCCAGCAGTGTGGGTGTTAGCGGGGGGGTAGTCTACGAGCAGTACTTC,CASSVGVSGGVVYEQYF
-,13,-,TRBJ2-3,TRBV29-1,TGCAGCGTTGACGGGGGCGCGGGAGATACGCAGTATTTT,CSVDGGAGDTQYF
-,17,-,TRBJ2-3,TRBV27,TGTGCCAGCACCTCCCTCCCCGGGACAAGAGAGTCAGATACGCAGTATTTT,CASTSLPGTRESDTQYF
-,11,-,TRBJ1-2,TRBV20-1,TGCAGTGCCCAAGACGGGGATGGCTACACCTTC,CSAQDGDGYTF
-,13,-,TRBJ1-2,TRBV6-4,TGTGCCAGCAGTGACTCGGGGGAAGGTGGCTACACCTTC,CASSDSGEGGYTF
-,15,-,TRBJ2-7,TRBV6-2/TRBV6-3,TGTGCCAGCAGTCGACCTGACAGGCTTATATACGAGCAGTACTTC,CASSRPDRLIYEQYF
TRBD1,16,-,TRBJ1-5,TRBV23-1,TGCGCCAGCAGTCGGGCGGGACAGGGACCAAATCAGCCCCAGCATTTT,CASSRAGQGPNQPQHF
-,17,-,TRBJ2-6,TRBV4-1,TGCGCCAGCAGCCAAGGGAAGGCAATCTCTGGGGCCAACGTCCTGACTTTC,CASSQGKAISGANVLTF
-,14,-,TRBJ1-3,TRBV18,TGTGCCAGCTCACCCGACGGTTCTGGAAACACCATATATTTT,CASSPDGSGNTIYF
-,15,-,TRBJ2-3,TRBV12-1,TGTGCCAGCAGCTTTGGGGACTTCTACACAGATACGCAGTATTTT,CASSFGDFYTDTQYF
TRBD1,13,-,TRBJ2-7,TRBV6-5,TGTGCCAGCAAAGGGACAGGGTCCTACGAGCAGTACTTC,CASKGTGSYEQYF
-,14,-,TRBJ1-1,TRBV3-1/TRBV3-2,TGTGCCAGCAGCCAACAACTCAGGAACACTGAAGCTTTCTTT,CASSQQLRNTEAFF
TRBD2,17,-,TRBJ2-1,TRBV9,TGTGCCAGCAGCGCCCGGACTAGCGGGGGACCCTACAATGAGCAGTTCTTC,CASSARTSGGPYNEQFF
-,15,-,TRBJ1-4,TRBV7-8,TGTGCCAGCACCCCCAACATTGGCCTTAATGAAAAACTGTTTTTT,CASTPNIGLNEKLFF
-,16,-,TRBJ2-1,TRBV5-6,TGTGCCAGCAGTTCGCTCGGGTCTAGCCTCTACAATGAGCAGTTCTTC,CASSSLGSSLYNEQFF
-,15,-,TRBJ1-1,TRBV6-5,TGTGCCAGCTATTCTATAAGGCGCCTTAGGGCTGAAGCTTTCTTT,CASYSIRRLRAEAFF
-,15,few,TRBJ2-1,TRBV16,TGTGCCAGCAGCCAATCTGGTCGGCAGTACAATGAGCAGTTCTTC,CASSQSGRQYNEQFF
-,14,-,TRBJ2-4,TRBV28,TGTGCCAGCAGTTTATTAGGAGCCAAAAACATTCAGTACTTC,CASSLLGAKNIQYF
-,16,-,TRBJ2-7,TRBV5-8,TGTGCCAGCAGCCGACCCACTAGCTCCAGGCCCTACGAGCAGTACTTC,CASSRPTSSRPYEQYF
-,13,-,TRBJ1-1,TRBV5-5,TGTGCCAGCAGCTTGGTTAGTAACACTGAAGCTTTCTTT,CASSLVSNTEAFF
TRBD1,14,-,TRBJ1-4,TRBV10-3,TGTGCCATCAGTCAGGGGGCCACTAATGAAAAACTGTTTTTT,CAISQGATNEKLFF
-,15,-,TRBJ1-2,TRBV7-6,TGTGCCAGCAGCCGGGAAGGATGGGGGACTTATGGCTACACCTTC,CASSREGWGTYGYTF
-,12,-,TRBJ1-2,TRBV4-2,TGTGCCAGCAGCCACACGGGAGATGGCTACACCTTC,CASSHTGDGYTF
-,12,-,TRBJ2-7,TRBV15,TGTGCCACCAGCAGACCAGGGGATGAGCAGTACTTC,CATSRPGDEQYF
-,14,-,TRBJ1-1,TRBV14,TGTGCCAGCAGCCAAGCCTACCTAGGAAGTGAAGCTTTCTTT,CASSQAYLGSEAFF
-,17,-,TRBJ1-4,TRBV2,TGTGCCAGCAGTCCTCTCTCAGGGTTATTGGCTAATGAAAAACTGTTTTTT,CASSPLSGLLANEKLFF
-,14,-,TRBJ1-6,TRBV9,TGTGCCAGCAGCGTAGGGGGAGTACGGTCACCCCTCCACTTT,CASSVGGVRSPLHF
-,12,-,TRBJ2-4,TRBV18,TGTGCCAGCTCACCGGAAGGCGACATTCAGTACTTC,CASSPEGDIQYF
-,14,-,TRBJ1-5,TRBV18,TGTGCCAGCTCCAACACAGGGCGGGATCAGCCCCAGCATTTT,CASSNTGRDQPQHF
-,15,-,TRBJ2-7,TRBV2,TGTGCCAGCAGCACGACAGGGAGGGTCTCCTACGAGCAGTACTTC,CASSTTGRVSYEQYF
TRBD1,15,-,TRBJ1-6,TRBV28,TGTGCCAGCAGTTCCGGACAGGGTGGGAATTCACCCCTCCACTTT,CASSSGQGGNSPLHF
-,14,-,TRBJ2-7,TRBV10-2,TGCGCCAGCAGTGGCCGGGATCCAACCTACGAGCAGTACTTC,CASSGRDPTYEQYF
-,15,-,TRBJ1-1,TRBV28,TGTGCCAGCAGTTTGCCCGATACTTGGGGCACTGAAGCTTTCTTT,CASSLPDTWGTEAFF
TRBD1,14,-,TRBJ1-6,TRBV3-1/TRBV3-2,TGTGCCAGCAGCCAATACAGGGGGAATTCACCCCTCCACTTT,CASSQYRGNSPLHF
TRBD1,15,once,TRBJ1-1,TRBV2,TGTGCCAGCAGGAGGGACAGGGGGCGGGTCACTGAAGCTTTCTTT,CASRRDRGRVTEAFF
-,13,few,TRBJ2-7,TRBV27,TGTGCCAGCAGTTGGGGCAGGACGTACGAGCAGTACTTC,CASSWGRTYEQYF
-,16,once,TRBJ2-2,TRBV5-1,TGCGCCAGCAGCTTGGTACTGGGGGCCGGCACCGGGGAGCTGTTTTTT,CASSLVLGAGTGELFF
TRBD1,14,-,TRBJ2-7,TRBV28,TGTGCCAGCAGTTCCGGACAGGGGTGGGACGAGCAGTACTTC,CASSSGQGWDEQYF
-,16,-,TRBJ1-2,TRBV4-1,TGCGCCAGCAGCCAAGGGTTACAGGGTGCGAGATATGGCTACACCTTC,CASSQGLQGARYGYTF
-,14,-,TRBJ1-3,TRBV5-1,TGCGCCAGCAGCTCCTCAGTCTCTGGAAACACCATATATTTT,CASSSSVSGNTIYF
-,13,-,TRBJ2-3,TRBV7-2,TGTGCCAGCAGCTTGGTCAGACAGGATACGCAGTATTTT,CASSLVRQDTQYF
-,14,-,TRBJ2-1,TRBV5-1,TGCGCCAGCAGCTTGGAGGGGTTGAACAATGAGCAGTTCTTC,CASSLEGLNNEQFF
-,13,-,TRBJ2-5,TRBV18,TGTGCCAGCTCACCTTTAGAGGGAGAGACCCAGTACTTC,CASSPLEGETQYF
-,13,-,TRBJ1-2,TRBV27,TGTGCCAGCAGGGAACGGGACTGGCCCTGGTACACCTTC,CASRERDWPWYTF
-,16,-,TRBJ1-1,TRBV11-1,TGTGCCAGCAGCTCCGGGCCTAACCTCATGAACACTGAAGCTTTCTTT,CASSSGPNLMNTEAFF
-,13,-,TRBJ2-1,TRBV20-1,TGCAGTGCTAGTCGGACTCACGGGGGAGAGCAGTTCTTC,CSASRTHGGEQFF
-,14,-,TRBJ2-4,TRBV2,TGTGCCAGCAGTCATATGGACAGAGAAGGCATTCAGTACTTC,CASSHMDREGIQYF
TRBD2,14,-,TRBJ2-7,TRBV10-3,TGTGCCATCAGGAGAGCGGGAGGCCTCTACGAGCAGTACTTC,CAIRRAGGLYEQYF
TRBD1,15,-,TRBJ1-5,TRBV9,TGTGCCAGCAGCGCCGGGACAGGGGGCTATCAGCCCCAGCATTTT,CASSAGTGGYQPQHF
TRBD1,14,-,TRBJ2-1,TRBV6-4,TGTGCCAGCAGCCGGGACAGCACCTACAATGAGCAGTTCTTC,CASSRDSTYNEQFF
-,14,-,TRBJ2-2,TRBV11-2,TGTGCCAGCAGCTTAGTAGGCCGACCCGGGGAGCTGTTTTTT,CASSLVGRPGELFF
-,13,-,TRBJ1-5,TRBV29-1,TGCAGCGTTGGTGGGGGCGGCAATCAGCCCCAGCATTTT,CSVGGGGNQPQHF